Here is one T cell receptor (beta chain) with its context. This record belongs to a study of blood T cell repertoires in COVID-19. Assay used: immunoSEQ multiplex PCR; TCRdb lists only in-frame clones, some missing. The data hold about 420,000 clones, with around nine tenths observed a single time. This clonotype originated in a man aged 18 to 30 with COVID-19, enrolled during active disease. Sample: peripheral blood.

DNA for the CDR3: TGTGCCAGCTCACCACCAAGGGGAGGGCCCAACGAGCAGTACTTC. Protein sequence: CASSPPRGGPNEQYF. The chain is built from TRBV18 and TRBJ2-7, with TRBD2 matching 7 bases. V dropped 0 bases and J dropped 5; count of bases not matched to a gene: 7. The CDR3 covers 15 residues. The V gene's germline CDR1 is KGHSH and CDR2 LQKENI. The variable domain in full, completed from reference TRBV18 and TRBJ2-7, reads NAGVMQNPRHLVRRRGQEARLRCSPMKGHSHVYWYRQLPEEGLKFMVYLQKENIIDESGMPKERFSAEFPKEGPSILRIQQVVRGDSAAYFCASSPPRGGPNEQYFGPGTRLTVT.